Below are 11 T cell receptor beta chains sequenced from a single sample in a study of blood T cells in healthy people across ages. Combining a sample-barcoded 5' primer with a J-beta primer mix, a second PCR ran for 7 to 11 cycles. In TCRdb, the 5' RACE reads were re-called with MiXCR into one record per CDR3 protein. The data show 1.5 million to 2 million distinct CDR3 sequences, with approximately 32% seen just once and approximately 10% held by the top ten. The sample consisted of blood. The receptors shown here come from a woman in her 30s in good health.

This clonotype showed up many times. The chain carries TRBV5-6 and TRBJ1-2; 11 bases are shared with TRBD1. This CDR3 comprises 16 residues. Germline V gene sequence: CDR1 SGHDT, CDR2 YYEEEE. The ends lost 3 bases at V and 6 bases at J; junction bases unmatched: 10. This CDR3 is CASSSRTGGWENGYTF. DNA for the CDR3: TGTGCCAGCAGCTCGCGGACAGGGGGCTGGGAAAATGGCTACACCTTC.

The chain couples TRBV10-2 to TRBJ1-5, with unresolved D. Trimming removed 5 bases from V and 0 bases from J, with 8 bases in between. There are 14 residues in the CDR3. Germline V CDR1 and CDR2: WSHSY, SAAADI. The CDR3 loop reads CASSPQPSNQPQHF. CDR3 nucleotide sequence: TGCGCCAGCAGTCCCCAACCTAGCAATCAGCCCCAGCATTTT.

This chain's CDR3 is CASSIDLDREETQYF. DNA for the CDR3: TGTGCCAGTAGTATAGATCTGGACCGCGAAGAGACCCAGTACTTC. V and J are TRBV19 and TRBJ2-5, with no clear D. The CDR3 extends over 15 amino acids. CDR1 is LNHDA and CDR2 is SQIVND in the germline V gene (reference sequence). Trimming shortened V by 0 bases and J by 3 bases, and 11 bases separated the two germline ends.

This clonotype was recorded many times. The chain carries TRBV20-1 and TRBJ2-5, with 8 bases identical to TRBD2. J lost 3 bases, V lost 5 bases, and 5 bases had no gene match. The V gene's germline CDR1 is DFQATT and CDR2 SNEGSKA (reference sequence). The CDR3 loop spans 13 amino acids. The CDR3 coding sequence is TGCAGTGCTTACGGACTAGCAGAAGAGACCCAGTACTTC. Translation gives CSAYGLAEETQYF.

V gene TRBV25-1 combines with J gene TRBJ2-3; D gene ambiguous. The CDR3 is 16 amino acids. The germline CDR1 and CDR2 sequences are MGHDK and SYGVNS. V lost 7 bases and J lost 4, with 21 bases in between. The CDR3 reads CASTEPLFIWADTQYF. The DNA of the CDR3 is TGTGCCAGCACCGAACCCCTATTCATTTGGGCAGATACGCAGTATTTT.

The chain is built from TRBV4-1 and TRBJ1-2, with 9 bases aligning to TRBD1. CDR3 size: 16 residues. Unmatched junction bases numbered 13, after V lost 4 bases and J lost 7 bases. CDR1 is MGHRA and CDR2 is YSYEKL in the germline V gene. CDR3 in amino acids: CASSPGTGNGYGGYTF. Written as DNA, the CDR3 is TGCGCCAGCAGCCCCGGGACAGGGAATGGATATGGTGGCTACACCTTC.

The V call is TRBV12-5, the J call TRBJ2-2; possible D gene TRBD1, 5 bases. V was cut by 6 bases and J by 5 bases, with 10 bases left in between. Germline V lookup: CDR1 LGHNT, CDR2 FRNRAP. The CDR3 spans 13 residues. CDR3: CASGRSGTGELFF. In DNA, the CDR3 is TGTGCTAGTGGCAGATCAGGGACCGGGGAGCTGTTTTTT.

This clonotype occurred many times. This chain joins TRBV5-1 and TRBJ2-1, with 7 bases aligning to TRBD1. The CDR3 runs to 14 residues. The germline V gene encodes CDR1 SGHRS and CDR2 YFSETQ. V lost 7 bases, J lost 6 bases, and 10 bases stayed unmatched. In DNA, the CDR3 is TGCGCCAGCGCAGGGGACAGCCGGGGCAATGAGCAGTTCTTC. Translated: CASAGDSRGNEQFF.

This clonotype was seen a handful of times. The rearrangement links TRBV21-1 to TRBJ1-2; the table's D call, TRBD1, has no DNA check behind it. TRBV21-1 is annotated as a pseudogene. The CDR3 sequence is 16 residues long. CDR3 DNA: TGTGCCAGCGACTTCCGTCGACAGGATCCTAACTATGGCTACACCTTC. Translating it yields CASDFRRQDPNYGYTF.

To note about this clonotype: This may come from a read error, since a much larger clone is one base off. The rearrangement joins TRBV29-1 to TRBJ2-7; TRBD1 aligns across 9 bases. The CDR3 sequence is 15 residues long. In germline, CDR1 is SQVTM, CDR2 ANQGSEA. Trimming took 1 base from V and 2 from J; bases not matched to a gene: 6. The CDR3 sequence: CSVEARDRATYEQYF. Here the CDR3 DNA reads TGCAGCGTTGAAGCGCGGGACAGGGCGACCTACGAGCAGTACTTC.

CDR3 protein: CASSQALSSYNEQYF. The CDR3 nucleotides are TGCGCCAGCAGCCAAGCCCTTAGCTCCTACAATGAGCAGTACTTC. This sequence joins TRBV4-1 and TRBJ2-1; D remains ambiguous. The J call is in doubt because the DNA end fits TRBJ2-7 better. Germline V CDR1 and CDR2: MGHRA, YSYEKL. The CDR3 sequence is 15 residues long.